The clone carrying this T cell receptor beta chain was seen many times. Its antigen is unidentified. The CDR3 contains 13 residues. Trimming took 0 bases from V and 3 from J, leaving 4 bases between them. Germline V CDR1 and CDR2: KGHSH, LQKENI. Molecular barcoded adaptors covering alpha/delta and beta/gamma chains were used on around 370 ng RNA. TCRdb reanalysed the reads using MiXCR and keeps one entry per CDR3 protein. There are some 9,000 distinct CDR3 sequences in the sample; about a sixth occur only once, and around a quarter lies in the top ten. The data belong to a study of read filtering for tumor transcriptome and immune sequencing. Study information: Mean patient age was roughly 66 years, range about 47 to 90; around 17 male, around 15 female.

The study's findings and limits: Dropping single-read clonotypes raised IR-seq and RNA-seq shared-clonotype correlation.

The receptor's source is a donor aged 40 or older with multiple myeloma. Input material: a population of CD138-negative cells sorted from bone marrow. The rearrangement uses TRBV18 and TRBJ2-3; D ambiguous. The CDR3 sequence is CASSPPLTDTQYF. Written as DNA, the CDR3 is TGTGCCAGCTCACCACCCTTGACAGATACGCAGTATTTT. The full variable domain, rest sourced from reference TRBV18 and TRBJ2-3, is NAGVMQNPRHLVRRRGQEARLRCSPMKGHSHVYWYRQLPEEGLKFMVYLQKENIIDESGMPKERFSAEFPKEGPSILRIQQVVRGDSAAYFCASSPPLTDTQYFGPGTRLTVL.